These T cell receptor beta chains were read from a single sample in a study of OX40 agonist ivuxolimab in advanced cancers. Some clones are missing from TCRdb's copy, which holds only in-frame ones; the method was immunoSEQ multiplex PCR. The sample carries approximately 30,000 clones, 84% recorded once. This sample comprised CD4+ or CD8+ T cells sorted from blood, obtained in a trial of the OX40 agonist ivuxolimab. The receptors here all came from an adult with an advanced solid tumor such as melanoma, head and neck, liver or kidney cancer. Both conserved end residues are part of each CDR3. A D gene is named only where the DNA matches it firmly.

j_call v_call d_call cdr3_aa
TRBJ2-1 TRBV2 TRBD2 CASSEVELAGALSYNEQFF
TRBJ1-2 TRBV6-1 NA CASSEWLFNGDGYTF
TRBJ2-6 TRBV5-1 NA CASRPDEVTGANVLTF
TRBJ2-7 TRBV5-4 NA CASSLGDTPSYEQYF
TRBJ1-5 TRBV6-1 NA CASSYQGSNQPQHF
TRBJ2-3 TRBV27 TRBD2 CASSDISGGVEDTQYF
TRBJ2-7 TRBV6-5 TRBD1 CASSPTGAGSGEQYF
TRBJ2-3 TRBV27 NA CASSTRTDTQYF
TRBJ1-6 TRBV1 NA CTSGGASIGSPLHF
TRBJ2-3 TRBV5-6 TRBD2 CASSFSGRTDTQYF
TRBJ1-4 TRBV1 NA CTSSQVQGCEKLFF
TRBJ2-1 TRBV7-9 TRBD2 CASSPPGGSGRRSNEQFF
TRBJ2-5 TRBV5-8 NA CASSLNFRDWKETQYF
TRBJ2-7 TRBV30 NA CAWSATLGQGHEQYF
TRBJ1-4 TRBV15 NA CATSTGEKLFF
TRBJ2-7 TRBV27 NA CASSLWGSGYEQYF
TRBJ2-7 TRBV20-1 TRBD1 CSATGGIEQYF
TRBJ2-3 TRBV2 NA CASSPRSGPTDTQYF
TRBJ1-2 TRBV4-3 TRBD1 CASSQDRGGNGYTF
TRBJ1-1 TRBV5-4 NA CASTPSLLNTEAFF
TRBJ2-3 TRBV27 TRBD2 CASAGGWDLTDTQYF
TRBJ2-1 TRBV27 TRBD2 CASSHREDEQFF
TRBJ1-2 TRBV7-9 TRBD1 CASSRPETGEQGGYTF
TRBJ2-2 TRBV5-1 NA CATLSNTGELFF
TRBJ2-6 TRBV13 NA CASSGPLGVTGANVLTF
TRBJ2-7 TRBV5-1 TRBD2 CASSLSYPAGGFEQYF
TRBJ2-7 TRBV5-1 NA CASSLTGFAYEQYF
TRBJ2-7 TRBV9 NA CASSGPMSEQYF
TRBJ2-7 TRBV12-5 NA CASALQESHEQYF
TRBJ2-1 TRBV6-5 NA CASRGGYNEQFF
TRBJ2-1 TRBV5-6 TRBD2 CASSPDSSGRNNEQFF
TRBJ2-7 TRBV5-5 NA CASSLYRGTYEQYF
TRBJ1-2 TRBV27 NA CASRPHPTGEFGGYTF
TRBJ2-1 TRBV7-9 NA CASSSLRPNNLGYEQFF
TRBJ2-7 TRBV6-4 NA CASSEETGTPKEQYF
TRBJ1-2 TRBV28 NA CASSGFTYGYTF
TRBJ2-5 TRBV27 TRBD1 CASSFRTGGRETQYF
TRBJ2-1 TRBV9 TRBD2 CASSVGGGRGKFF
TRBJ2-1 TRBV6-5 NA CASSYLTDNEQFF
TRBJ1-4 TRBV7-9 TRBD1 CASSSATGLNEKLFF
TRBJ2-1 TRBV14 NA CASSQGSNEQFF
TRBJ2-3 TRBV5-1 NA CASSLAKASAGTDTQYF